The sequence of this T cell receptor (beta chain) was determined in a study of T cell repertoires in cytomegalovirus infection. Study at large: Indications came from public TCR beta signatures; they pointed to CMV infection and to a matching HLA type. Study results and limitations: HLA-C-restricted CMV clonotypes gave the most frequent clonotype in two of eight donors.

Note on this clonotype: Its target is unknown.

A single record per CDR3 protein comes from TCRdb applying MiXCR to the reads. The data show 6,000 or so distinct CDR3 sequences, around 52% seen once. This CDR3 comprises 15 residues. The germline gives CDR1 MNHNS, CDR2 SASEGT. V lost 1 base to trimming and J lost 7 bases; unmatched junction nucleotides: 6. Sequencing was done on a sample of PBMCs, sequenced either directly or after in vitro stimulation (not recorded which). The rearrangement joins TRBV6-1 to TRBJ2-4; 8 positions match TRBD1. This TCR came from a human donor in good health (CMV status not recorded). Some clones in this sample may be carry-over from other donors' samples. The CDR3 region is CASSEEQGAWNIQYF. In nucleotides, the CDR3 is TGTGCCAGCAGTGAAGAGCAGGGGGCTTGGAACATTCAGTACTTC.